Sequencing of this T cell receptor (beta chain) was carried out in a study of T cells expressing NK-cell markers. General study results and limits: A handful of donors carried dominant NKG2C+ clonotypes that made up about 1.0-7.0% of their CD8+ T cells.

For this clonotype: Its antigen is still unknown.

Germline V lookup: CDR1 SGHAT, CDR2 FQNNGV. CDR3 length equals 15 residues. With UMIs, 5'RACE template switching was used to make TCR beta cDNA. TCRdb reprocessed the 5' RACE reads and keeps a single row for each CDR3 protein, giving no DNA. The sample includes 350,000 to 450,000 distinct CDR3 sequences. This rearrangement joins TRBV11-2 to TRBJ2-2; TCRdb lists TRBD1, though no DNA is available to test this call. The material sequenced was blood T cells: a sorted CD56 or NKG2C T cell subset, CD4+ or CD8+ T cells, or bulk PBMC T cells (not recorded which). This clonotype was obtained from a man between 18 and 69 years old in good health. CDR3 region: CASNPGSGLSGELFF.